A selection of T cell receptor beta chains follows, all from one sample in a study of radiation and T cells in renal cell carcinoma. Clones were sequenced by immunoSEQ multiplex PCR, and TCRdb holds only the in-frame ones, with some missing. The data hold 150,000 or so clones, with nearly 90% observed a single time. This material consisted of blood, taken from a patient whose treatment included radiotherapy and nephrectomy. The receptors come from a woman aged 50 to 65 with renal cell carcinoma. The CDR3 runs from the conserved cysteine through the conserved F or W. A D gene is named only where the DNA matches it firmly. Clone size is not always given. Where it is, it says once, few, many or a class for expanded clones.

NA,TRBJ1-3,TRBD1,TRBV2,TGTGCCAGCAGTGCTCGGACAGGCTCTGGAAACACCATATATTTT,CASSARTGSGNTIYF
many,TRBJ1-6,NA,TRBV18,TGTGCCAGCTCACTAAACGACGCAAATTCACCCCTCCACTTT,CASSLNDANSPLHF
NA,TRBJ1-2,TRBD1,TRBV6-5,TGTGCCAGCAGCAACGCCCACAGGGGGTTCGAGGGCTACACCTTC,CASSNAHRGFEGYTF
NA,TRBJ2-5,TRBD2,TRBV5-4,TGTGCCAGCAGCGCCAATAGCGGGGGGGCCCAGGAGACCCAGTACTTC,CASSANSGGAQETQYF
NA,TRBJ2-6,NA,TRBV7-9,TGTGCCAGCAGCTCCACTGTGGGGGCGGCTGGGGCCAACGTCCTGACTTTC,CASSSTVGAAGANVLTF
few,TRBJ1-1,NA,TRBV18,TGTGCCAGCTCACCACACAGGGTGAACACTGAAGCTTTCTTT,CASSPHRVNTEAFF
NA,TRBJ1-1,NA,TRBV7-8,TGTGCCAGCAGCTTAGCGGGGGAAACTGAAGCTTTCTTT,CASSLAGETEAFF
NA,TRBJ1-1,TRBD1,TRBV5-1,TGCGCCAGCAGGGGACAGGGGAGGGCAAACACTGAAGCTTTCTTT,CASRGQGRANTEAFF
NA,TRBJ2-7,NA,TRBV4-3,TGCGCCAGCAGCCAAGGGGGGAGCTCCTACGAGCAGTACTTC,CASSQGGSSYEQYF
NA,TRBJ2-7,NA,TRBV6-6,TGTGCCAGCCGTGGGTCCTACGAGCAGTACTTC,CASRGSYEQYF
NA,TRBJ1-2,TRBD1,TRBV6-6,TGTGCCAGCAGTTATGGAGGGACAGAGGCCAACTATGGCTACACCTTC,CASSYGGTEANYGYTF
NA,TRBJ1-5,NA,TRBV19,TGTGCCAGTAGGAGGGCAGGGGATGGTAATCAGCCCCAGCATTTT,CASRRAGDGNQPQHF
NA,TRBJ2-7,NA,TRBV6-6,TGTGCCAGCAGTTACTCGTGGTTAGGTTCCTACGAGCAGTACTTC,CASSYSWLGSYEQYF
NA,TRBJ1-1,NA,TRBV7-9,TGTGCCAGCAGCTTAGGTGGGGGGTCCACTGAAGCTTTCTTT,CASSLGGGSTEAFF
NA,TRBJ2-5,NA,TRBV7-2,TGTGCCAGCAGCTTAGAGAGACAAGAGACCCAGTACTTC,CASSLERQETQYF
NA,TRBJ2-1,NA,TRBV19,TGTGCCAGTAGTACAACCCACGGACTGCCTGAGCAGTTCTTC,CASSTTHGLPEQFF
NA,TRBJ1-1,NA,TRBV2,TGTGCCAGCCTTCCGGGGCGGAACACTGAAGCTTTCTTT,CASLPGRNTEAFF
NA,TRBJ1-2,NA,TRBV21-1,TGTGCCAGCAGCAAAGCGCTTTTTTATCCGGAACGGGGGAACTATGGCTACACCTTC,CASSKALFYPERGNYGYTF
NA,TRBJ2-7,TRBD1,TRBV9,TGTGCCAGCAGCGTAGGACAGGGGGGATACGAGCAGTACTTC,CASSVGQGGYEQYF
NA,TRBJ1-1,TRBD1,TRBV18,TGTGCCAGCTCACCGAGACAGGGAAGCACTGAAGCTTTCTTT,CASSPRQGSTEAFF
NA,TRBJ2-2,TRBD1,TRBV7-6,TGTGCCAGCAGCTTGGGACAGGGACGTACCGGGGAGCTGTTTTTT,CASSLGQGRTGELFF
once,TRBJ2-5,NA,TRBV27,TGTGCCAGCAGAGACATAGCGGAAGCCCAAGAGACCCAGTACTTC,CASRDIAEAQETQYF
NA,TRBJ2-7,NA,TRBV7-2,TGTGCCAGCAGCTCCGGACCGAACGAGCAGTACTTC,CASSSGPNEQYF
NA,TRBJ1-2,NA,TRBV6-5,TGTGCCAGCAGACGACAGGAAAACTATGGCTACACCTTC,CASRRQENYGYTF
NA,TRBJ2-5,NA,TRBV9,TGTGCCAGCAGCGTAGAAGACCGCGTTGGGACCCAGTACTTC,CASSVEDRVGTQYF
NA,TRBJ2-3,NA,TRBV18,TGTGCCAGCTCACCCCGGGGGACTAGCACAGATACGCAGTATTTT,CASSPRGTSTDTQYF
NA,TRBJ1-1,TRBD1,TRBV6-6,TGTGCCAGCAGTTATACCCCGGGACAGGGGAACACTGAAGCTTTCTTT,CASSYTPGQGNTEAFF
NA,TRBJ2-1,NA,TRBV19,TGTGCCAGTAGTATAGGGCAGAACTCCTACAATGAGCAGTTCTTC,CASSIGQNSYNEQFF
NA,TRBJ1-6,NA,TRBV29-1,TGCAGCGTCCGAGAGGGGCCGGTGTATAATTCACCCCTCCACTTT,CSVREGPVYNSPLHF
NA,TRBJ2-7,NA,TRBV9,TGTGCCAGCAGCGTCGGGGAGTACTACGAGCAGTACTTC,CASSVGEYYEQYF
NA,TRBJ2-1,TRBD1,TRBV14,TGTGCCAGCAGCCTGGACAGGGGGAGGAATGAGCAGTTCTTC,CASSLDRGRNEQFF
once,TRBJ2-5,NA,TRBV5-1,TGCGCCAGCAGCTTGGAGGGGGTAGGGGCGGGGACCCAAGAGACCCAGTACTTC,CASSLEGVGAGTQETQYF
NA,TRBJ1-6,NA,TRBV9,TGTGCCAGCAGCCCTGTCGCGGGCGTAGAGAATTCACCCCTCCACTTT,CASSPVAGVENSPLHF
NA,TRBJ2-3,NA,TRBV29-1,TGCAGCGTTGCAGCCAACACAGATACGCAGTATTTT,CSVAANTDTQYF
NA,TRBJ1-3,NA,TRBV6-6,TGTGCCAGCAGCCCCCAATTCTCTGGAAACACCATATATTTT,CASSPQFSGNTIYF
NA,TRBJ1-2,TRBD1,TRBV7-3,TGTGCCAGCAGCTTTTCAGGACAGGGGGCGTTGGATGGCTACACCTTC,CASSFSGQGALDGYTF
NA,TRBJ2-5,NA,TRBV14,TGTGCCAGCAGCCAAGATCGGAGCAGGGACGAGACCCAGTACTTC,CASSQDRSRDETQYF
NA,TRBJ1-1,NA,TRBV4-2,TGTGCCAGCAGCCAAGAAAGTCGAGACACTGAAGCTTTCTTT,CASSQESRDTEAFF
once,TRBJ2-1,TRBD1,TRBV4-3,TGCGCCAGCAGCCAAGCCAGGGGGAATGAGCAGTTCTTC,CASSQARGNEQFF
NA,TRBJ2-7,TRBD2,TRBV7-9,TGTGCCAGCAGCTCGACTAGCGGGTTCTACGAGCAGTACTTC,CASSSTSGFYEQYF
NA,TRBJ1-3,NA,TRBV7-2,TGTGCCAGCAGCCAAGACCCTGGAAACACCATATATTTT,CASSQDPGNTIYF
NA,TRBJ1-5,TRBD1,TRBV6-1,TGTGCCAGCATTTCGACAGGGGATTTGCAGCCCCAGCATTTT,CASISTGDLQPQHF
NA,TRBJ1-5,NA,TRBV4-1,TGCGCCAGCAGCCAAGTAGTGACGACAATTCAGCCCCAGCATTTT,CASSQVVTTIQPQHF
NA,TRBJ2-1,TRBD2,TRBV7-2,TGTGCCAGCAGCCGGGGACTAGCGGGGGGTTTGGATGAGCAGTTCTTC,CASSRGLAGGLDEQFF
once,TRBJ1-3,NA,TRBV9,TGTGCCAGCAGCCCCGGCATTGGAAACACCATATATTTT,CASSPGIGNTIYF
NA,TRBJ2-2,NA,TRBV19,TGTGCCGAACAGGGTGATAAGGACACCGGGGAGCTGTTTTTT,CAEQGDKDTGELFF
NA,TRBJ1-1,NA,TRBV5-1,TGCGCCAGCAGCTTCGGGCAGGGTAGGACTGAAGCTTTCTTT,CASSFGQGRTEAFF
NA,TRBJ1-4,NA,TRBV30,TGTGCCTTCCGACCTAGGGGAACTAATGAAAAACTGTTTTTT,CAFRPRGTNEKLFF